The source of this T cell receptor (beta chain) is a study of blood T cell repertoires in COVID-19. Study information: Material from acute and convalescent COVID-19 was sourced from the United States, Italy and Spain. T cells, B-cell-depleted T cells, or PBMCs provided the cDNA or gDNA that served as material.

Original analysis: Estimation of nucleated cell counts relied on the amplification of reference gene primers. Method: immunoSEQ multiplex PCR; TCRdb's copy keeps in-frame clones and lacks some. The V and J calls and clone size were taken over from that table, and D and trimming were inferred from the DNA. The table shows 100,000 to 150,000 clones, with just under 80% occurring only once. V shed 3 bases and J shed 2 bases, with 17 bases lying between them. The germline V gene has CDR1 SGDLS and CDR2 YYNGEE. The CDR3 runs 16 residues. This receptor was identified in a human donor in a cohort sampled during active COVID-19. The chain couples TRBV9 to TRBJ1-2, with D maybe TRBD1 (5 bases). The sequencing input was peripheral blood. The CDR3 here is CASSDSFGTLNYGYTF. In DNA, the CDR3 is TGTGCCAGCAGCGATAGCTTCGGGACTTTAAACTATGGCTACACCTTC.